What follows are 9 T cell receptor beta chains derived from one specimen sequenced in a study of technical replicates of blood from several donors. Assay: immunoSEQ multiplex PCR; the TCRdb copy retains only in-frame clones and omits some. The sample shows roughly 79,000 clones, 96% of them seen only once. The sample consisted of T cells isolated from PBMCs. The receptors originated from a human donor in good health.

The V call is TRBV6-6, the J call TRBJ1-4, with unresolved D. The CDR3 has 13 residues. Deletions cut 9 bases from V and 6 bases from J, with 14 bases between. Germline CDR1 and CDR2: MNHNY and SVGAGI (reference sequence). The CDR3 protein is CASRPGADEKLFF. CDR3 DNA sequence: TGTGCCAGTCGACCGGGAGCAGATGAAAAACTGTTTTTT.

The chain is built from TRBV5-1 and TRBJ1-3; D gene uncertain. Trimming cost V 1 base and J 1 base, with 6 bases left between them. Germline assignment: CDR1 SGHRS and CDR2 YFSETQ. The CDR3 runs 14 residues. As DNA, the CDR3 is TGCGCCAGCAGCTTGACAGTATCTGGAAACACCATATATTTT. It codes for CASSLTVSGNTIYF.

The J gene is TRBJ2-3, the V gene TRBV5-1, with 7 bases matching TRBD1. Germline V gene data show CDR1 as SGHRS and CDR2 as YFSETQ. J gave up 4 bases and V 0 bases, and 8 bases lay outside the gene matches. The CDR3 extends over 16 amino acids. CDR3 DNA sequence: TGCGCCAGCAGCTTGGAGGGACAGAACCCCCCAGATACGCAGTATTTT. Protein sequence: CASSLEGQNPPDTQYF.

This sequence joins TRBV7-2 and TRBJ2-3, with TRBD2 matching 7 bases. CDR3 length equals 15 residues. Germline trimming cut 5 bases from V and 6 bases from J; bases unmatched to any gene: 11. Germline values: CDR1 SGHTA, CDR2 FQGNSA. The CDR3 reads CASSLGWGGVDTQYF. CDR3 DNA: TGTGCCAGCAGCCTTGGTTGGGGGGGGGTGGATACGCAGTATTTT.

In DNA, the CDR3 is TGTGCCAGCAGCTTAGGGACAGCCTACGAGCAGTACTTC. It is translated as CASSLGTAYEQYF. This chain uses TRBV7-6 with TRBJ2-7, with D perhaps TRBD1 (6 bases). This CDR3 is 13 amino acids long. V lost 1 base to trimming and J lost 2 bases, with 6 bases between them. CDR1 is SGHVS, CDR2 FNYEAQ, per germline.

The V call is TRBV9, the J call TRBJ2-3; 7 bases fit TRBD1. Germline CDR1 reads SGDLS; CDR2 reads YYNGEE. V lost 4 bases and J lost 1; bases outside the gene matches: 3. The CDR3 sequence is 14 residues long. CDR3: CASSFGTGTDTQYF. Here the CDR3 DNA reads TGTGCCAGCAGCTTTGGGACAGGCACAGATACGCAGTATTTT.

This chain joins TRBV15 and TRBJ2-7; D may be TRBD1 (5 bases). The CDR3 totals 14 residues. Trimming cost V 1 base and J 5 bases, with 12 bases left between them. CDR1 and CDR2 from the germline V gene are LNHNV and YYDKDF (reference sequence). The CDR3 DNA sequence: TGTGCCACCAGCAGAGGTCAGGGTTGGGACGAGCAGTACTTC. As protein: CATSRGQGWDEQYF.

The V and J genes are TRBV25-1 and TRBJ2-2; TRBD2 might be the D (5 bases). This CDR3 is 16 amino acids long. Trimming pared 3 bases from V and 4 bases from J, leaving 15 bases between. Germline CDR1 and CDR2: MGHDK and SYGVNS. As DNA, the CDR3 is TGTGCCAGCAGTGAGTTCGGGCGCGGGCGCACCGGGGAGCTGTTTTTT. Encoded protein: CASSEFGRGRTGELFF.

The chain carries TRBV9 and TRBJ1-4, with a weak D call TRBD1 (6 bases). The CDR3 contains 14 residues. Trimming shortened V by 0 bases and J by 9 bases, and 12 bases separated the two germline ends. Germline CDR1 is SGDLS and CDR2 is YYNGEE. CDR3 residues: CASSVEGGRQKLFF. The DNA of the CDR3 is TGTGCCAGCAGCGTAGAGGGGGGGAGGCAAAAACTGTTTTTT.